This TCR beta chain was sequenced during a study of CD8+ T cells in alopecia areata. Extracted RNA was reverse transcribed into cDNA, the sequencing template. Data came from immunoSEQ multiplex PCR; TCRdb stores just in-frame clones and leaves some out. Altogether 190,000 or so clones are present, roughly 62% being singletons, with the ten largest covering roughly 12%. Trimming at V came to 3 bases and at J to 5 bases, leaving 9 bases not matched to a gene. Germline V gives CDR1 GTSNPN, CDR2 SVGIG (reference sequence). CDR3 length: 14 amino acids. Regarding treatment: oral pan-JAK inhibitor, 5-10 mg twice daily.

This receptor was taken from a human donor with alopecia areata. The starting material was CD8+ T cells sorted from blood, obtained at week 24, from a patient treated with tofacitinib. The chain couples TRBV30 to TRBJ1-2; 7 bases map to TRBD1. CDR3 in amino acids: CAWRPRGRGYGYTF. DNA of the CDR3: TGTGCCTGGAGGCCGAGGGGGCGCGGATATGGCTACACCTTC.